These T cell receptor beta chains were read from a single sample in a study of blood T cell repertoires in COVID-19. Libraries were prepared by immunoSEQ multiplex PCR; TCRdb keeps only in-frame clonotypes and omits some of them. The sample lists tens of thousands of clones; 90% to 95% were seen once. The source material was peripheral blood. These receptors were obtained from a human donor in a cohort sampled during active COVID-19. The CDR3 runs from the conserved cysteine through the conserved F or W. A D gene is named only where the DNA matches it firmly. The size of a clone is reported for some rows only, either as once, few or many, or as a class for expanded clones.

DNA: TGTGCCAGCAGCCCGTACTCTGGGAGCTACGAGCAGTACTTC; CDR3: CASSPYSGSYEQYF; size: -; J: TRBJ2-7; D: -; V: TRBV7-2
DNA: TGCGCCAGCAGCCACGCCACCGGGACAGGTACCTACGAGCAGTACTTC; CDR3: CASSHATGTGTYEQYF; size: -; J: TRBJ2-7; D: TRBD1; V: TRBV4-1
DNA: TGCGCCAGCAGTGAGGGAGTCCCGGGTCAGCCCCAGCATTTT; CDR3: CASSEGVPGQPQHF; size: -; J: TRBJ1-5; D: -; V: TRBV10-2
DNA: TGTGCCAGCAGCCCCGTCCCGGGACAGGGAGGAGGGACTGAAGCTTTCTTT; CDR3: CASSPVPGQGGGTEAFF; size: -; J: TRBJ1-1; D: TRBD1; V: TRBV7-6
DNA: TGTGCCAGTAGCCAAGTGGCCGGGAGGTTCGAGCAGTACTTC; CDR3: CASSQVAGRFEQYF; size: -; J: TRBJ2-7; D: TRBD2; V: TRBV19
DNA: TGTGCCAGCAGCCAGGGGGCCGGCAATCAGCCCCAGCATTTT; CDR3: CASSQGAGNQPQHF; size: -; J: TRBJ1-5; D: -; V: TRBV3-1/TRBV3-2
DNA: TGCAGCGTTGAAGATCCGGGACGGGGGGCCACTGAAGCTTTCTTT; CDR3: CSVEDPGRGATEAFF; size: once; J: TRBJ1-1; D: -; V: TRBV29-1
DNA: TGTGCCAGCAGAAGGACTAGCGGGGGGGAGGGAGATACGCAGTATTTT; CDR3: CASRRTSGGEGDTQYF; size: -; J: TRBJ2-3; D: TRBD2; V: TRBV7-2
DNA: TGTGCCAGCAGCCCCACCGGGGGGACCCGGGGCTACGAGCAGTACTTC; CDR3: CASSPTGGTRGYEQYF; size: -; J: TRBJ2-7; D: TRBD2; V: TRBV7-2
DNA: TGTGCCAGCAGCCGTGGAGATTATAACACTGAAGCTTTCTTT; CDR3: CASSRGDYNTEAFF; size: -; J: TRBJ1-1; D: -; V: TRBV3-1/TRBV3-2
DNA: TGTGCCAGCAGCTACTTGAGAAGGGACAGACTTCTTGGCTACACCTTC; CDR3: CASSYLRRDRLLGYTF; size: -; J: TRBJ1-2; D: TRBD1; V: TRBV7-9
DNA: TGTGCCAGCATCACAGGGGGGTGGATGGGCACTGAAGCTTTCTTT; CDR3: CASITGGWMGTEAFF; size: -; J: TRBJ1-1; D: TRBD1; V: TRBV5-6
DNA: TGCGCCAGCAGCTTGGCTCCAGCGGGGGGGCTCGACGAGCAGTACTTC; CDR3: CASSLAPAGGLDEQYF; size: -; J: TRBJ2-7; D: TRBD2; V: TRBV5-1
DNA: TGTGCCAGCAGCCTCCGGGGGGGCCGGGAGGAAAAACTGTTTTTT; CDR3: CASSLRGGREEKLFF; size: -; J: TRBJ1-4; D: -; V: TRBV3-1/TRBV3-2
DNA: TGTGCCTGGAGCCCCGGCGGTGGCTATGGCTACACCTTC; CDR3: CAWSPGGGYGYTF; size: -; J: TRBJ1-2; D: -; V: TRBV30
DNA: TGTGCCACCAGTGATTTGCGGGGGCAGTACTTC; CDR3: CATSDLRGQYF; size: -; J: TRBJ2-7; D: -; V: TRBV24-1
DNA: TGTGCCAGTAGTATCGGACGGGGATTCTACGAGCAGTACTTC; CDR3: CASSIGRGFYEQYF; size: -; J: TRBJ2-7; D: -; V: TRBV19
DNA: TGTGCCAGCAGTCGTCCCACCCGGGACAGGGCCTCCTACGAGCAGTACTTC; CDR3: CASSRPTRDRASYEQYF; size: -; J: TRBJ2-7; D: TRBD1; V: TRBV6-2/TRBV6-3
DNA: TGTGCCAGCACTGGAGGGAGTACCTACGAGCAGTACTTC; CDR3: CASTGGSTYEQYF; size: -; J: TRBJ2-7; D: -; V: TRBV2
DNA: TGTGCCATCAGTGAGAGGTCAGGGGATAGCAATCAGCCCCAGCATTTT; CDR3: CAISERSGDSNQPQHF; size: -; J: TRBJ1-5; D: -; V: TRBV10-3
DNA: TGTGCCAGCTCACCGACAGGGACCTCGAACTATGGCTACACCTTC; CDR3: CASSPTGTSNYGYTF; size: -; J: TRBJ1-2; D: TRBD1; V: TRBV18
DNA: TGTGCCAGCAGCTTATCTGCGACAGGGGTTTTGTATGGCTACACCTTC; CDR3: CASSLSATGVLYGYTF; size: -; J: TRBJ1-2; D: TRBD1; V: TRBV11-2